The clone carrying this T cell receptor beta chain was found once. This sample was included in a study of blood T cell repertoires in COVID-19. The wider study: Samples representing acute and convalescent COVID-19 were sourced from the United States, Italy and Spain.

All enrollees were about 18 to 89 years old and from about 25 US areas. Assignments of participants to cohorts depended upon their own reported clinical history. The study recruited exposed participants who had met a COVID-19 case within 2 weeks before entry. The V gene's germline CDR1 is SGHTS and CDR2 YDEGEE. This CDR3 spans 18 amino acids. With V trimmed by 0 bases and J by 1 base, 5 bases remained unmatched. Method: immunoSEQ multiplex PCR; TCRdb's copy keeps in-frame clones and lacks some. The sample shows approximately 200,000 clones, 75% to 90% of them seen only once. This sequence was found in a woman in her 30s who had been exposed to COVID-19. The rearrangement uses TRBV5-8 and TRBJ1-6, with 9 bases fitting TRBD1. What was sequenced was PBMCs or T cells enriched from blood (not recorded which). CDR3 amino acids: CASSLEDRGFSYNSPLHF. CDR3 sequence (DNA): TGTGCCAGCAGCTTGGAAGACAGGGGGTTTTCCTATAATTCACCCCTCCACTTT.